This is a list of T cell receptor beta chains from one sample in a study of STAT5B mutations in CD4+ large granular lymphocyte leukemia. The method was immunoSEQ multiplex PCR; TCRdb's version includes in-frame clones alone and lacks a portion of them. This table holds about 50,000 clones, 65% to 85% found once. Specimen: CD4+ T cells from blood buffy coats. The receptor set was obtained from a human donor in good health. Each CDR3 is given with its conserved first and last residue. D genes are given only for firm matches. Size tells how often a clone was seen (once, few, many) or the class of an expanded clone, and some rows leave it out.

>TRBJ2-7|TRBV2|-|-
TGTGCCAGCAGTGCCGGACTCTCCTACGAGCAGTACTTC
CASSAGLSYEQYF
>TRBJ2-7|TRBV11-3|-|TRBD1
TGTGCCAGCAGCTTGGCTGGGACAGCCTACGAGCAGTACTTC
CASSLAGTAYEQYF
>TRBJ2-1|TRBV5-4|-|-
TGTGCCAGCAGCCGGGGGTGGGAGCAGTTCTTC
CASSRGWEQFF
>TRBJ2-7|TRBV21-1|once|-
TGTGCCAGCAGCAAAGATTCGGTACCCTTCGAGCAGTACTTC
CASSKDSVPFEQYF
>TRBJ2-2|TRBV7-9|-|-
TGTGCCTGGGGGGCCGGCTTGAGGGAGCTGTTTTTT
CAWGAGLRELFF
>TRBJ1-3|TRBV5-6|-|-
TGTGCCAGCAGCTTGTACGGGAAAAGCTCTGGAAACACCATATATTTT
CASSLYGKSSGNTIYF
>TRBJ1-2|TRBV28|-|-
TGTGCCAGCAGCCCGGATCGGGGCTATGGCTACACCTTC
CASSPDRGYGYTF
>TRBJ2-5|TRBV7-9|once|-
TGTGCCAGCAGCTTAGAGGGCAGTAAAGAGACCCAGTACTTC
CASSLEGSKETQYF
>TRBJ1-1|TRBV4-2|-|-
TGTGCCAGCAGTACTTCACCCCAAGGGAACACTGAAGCTTTCTTT
CASSTSPQGNTEAFF
>TRBJ2-1|TRBV7-9|-|-
TGTGCCAGCAGCTTACTATACCTAGCTGAGCAGTTCTTC
CASSLLYLAEQFF
>TRBJ1-3|TRBV6-1|-|-
TGTGCCAGCAGTGAAGAGTTTGTGTCCTCGGGGAACACCATATATTTT
CASSEEFVSSGNTIYF
>TRBJ2-1|TRBV5-6|-|TRBD2
TGTGCCAGCAGCCCAGGACTAGCGGATTCCTACAATGAGCAGTTCTTC
CASSPGLADSYNEQFF
>TRBJ2-5|TRBV7-3|-|-
TGTGCCAGCAGCTTAGGGGGGGCAGGGTCGGGTTTTGAGACCCAGTACTTC
CASSLGGAGSGFETQYF
>TRBJ2-1|TRBV29-1|-|-
TGCAGCGTTGTCCCCGTTTCCTACAATGAGCAGTTCTTC
CSVVPVSYNEQFF
>TRBJ2-3|TRBV7-3|-|TRBD2
TGTGCCAGCAGCGCTCGGACTAGCGGAAGCACAGATACGCAGTATTTT
CASSARTSGSTDTQYF
>TRBJ1-4|TRBV2|-|-
TGTGCCAGCAAGCGGTTAACTAATGAAAAACTGTTTTTT
CASKRLTNEKLFF
>TRBJ2-1|TRBV18|once|-
TGTGCCAGCTCACCGTCTGTTGAGCAGTTCTTC
CASSPSVEQFF
>TRBJ2-3|TRBV5-1|-|-
TGCGCCAGCAGCCGCTTGGGGAGCACAGATACGCAGTATTTT
CASSRLGSTDTQYF
>TRBJ1-1|TRBV30|-|-
TGTGCCTGGAGTGTTCGAGGGGGAATAACTGAAGCTTTCTTT
CAWSVRGGITEAFF
>TRBJ1-2|TRBV7-9|-|TRBD1
TGTGCCAGCAGAACGCAGGACAGGGGACGTTATGGCTACACCTTC
CASRTQDRGRYGYTF
>TRBJ1-3|TRBV7-9|-|-
TGTGCCAGCAGACGGGGGTCAGGCGCTTTGACTGGAAACACCATATATTTT
CASRRGSGALTGNTIYF
>TRBJ2-5|TRBV28|-|-
TGTGCCAGCATCATGGGAGGGGGAGGGGAGACCCAGTACTTC
CASIMGGGGETQYF
>TRBJ1-2|TRBV5-1|-|TRBD1
TGCGCCAGCAGCAGGGGACAGGGTGACTATGGCTACACCTTC
CASSRGQGDYGYTF
>TRBJ2-2|TRBV2|-|-
TGTGCCAGCAGCCGACTAGGAGGCGGAAACACCGGGGAGCTGTTTTTT
CASSRLGGGNTGELFF
>TRBJ2-7|TRBV7-6|-|-
TGTGCCAGCAGCTTAAGTTCCGGGCGCGAGCAGTACTTC
CASSLSSGREQYF
>TRBJ1-1|TRBV9|-|TRBD1
TGTGCCAGCAGCCCCCGGACAGGGGAGGGCACTGAAGCTTTCTTT
CASSPRTGEGTEAFF